These T cell receptor beta chains were read from a single sample in a study of OX40 agonist ivuxolimab in advanced cancers. Clones were read by immunoSEQ multiplex PCR, and TCRdb kept only the in-frame ones, dropping some. The table records some 77,000 clones, about nine tenths of them present only once. Specimen: CD4+ or CD8+ T cells sorted from blood, collected in a trial of the OX40 agonist ivuxolimab. The receptors here all came from an adult with an advanced solid tumor such as melanoma, head and neck, liver or kidney cancer. The CDR3 runs from the conserved cysteine through the conserved F or W.

J,V,CDR3
TRBJ2-3,TRBV5-1,CASSSTNPTDTQYF
TRBJ2-2,TRBV7-7,CASSLSATGELFF
TRBJ1-4,TRBV29-1,CSVFNEKLFF
TRBJ1-2,TRBV4-2,CASSQDDITSGYGYTF
TRBJ1-6,TRBV18,CASSRPGQGNSPLHF
TRBJ2-7,TRBV6-6,CASRPRLAGFYEQYF
TRBJ1-3,TRBV10-2,CASSEGFGNTIYF
TRBJ1-6,TRBV5-6,CASSLQHNSPLHF
TRBJ1-2,TRBV28,CASRRYRTGANYGYTF
TRBJ2-7,TRBV5-1,CASSPWDRSTYEQYF
TRBJ1-5,TRBV30,CAWAGTANQPQHF
TRBJ2-5,TRBV6-1,CAIQQVQYQETQYF
TRBJ1-4,TRBV27,CASSFMGQGVGKLFF
TRBJ1-4,TRBV2,CASSERKLFF
TRBJ2-3,TRBV7-6,CASSLIGNTQGLVDTQYF
TRBJ2-1,TRBV5-1,CASSPTASGAGEQFF
TRBJ2-7,TRBV25-1,CASRAGTSMYF
TRBJ2-7,TRBV4-3,CASSPRTGSYEQYF
TRBJ2-1,TRBV7-6,CASSLAQGAEQFF
TRBJ2-7,TRBV6-1,CASTGQGIGEQYF
TRBJ2-3,TRBV30,CAWSTPAGISTDTQYF
TRBJ2-1,TRBV7-2,CASTLQGYNEQFF
TRBJ1-2,TRBV4-3,CASSQVKGYYGYTF
TRBJ2-5,TRBV7-8,CASSRDRQETQYF
TRBJ2-1,TRBV9,CASSVNPGGLAGDSYNEQFF
TRBJ1-4,TRBV6-5,CASSYIRGSNEKLFF
TRBJ2-1,TRBV7-3,CASSSDRGNEQFF
TRBJ2-1,TRBV5-4,CASSLDSTGHNEQFF
TRBJ1-1,TRBV5-4,CASSTEGPYSNTEAFF
TRBJ1-1,TRBV7-9,CASSSGTANTEAFF
TRBJ2-7,TRBV6-1,CASTLEGSENEQYF
TRBJ2-1,TRBV2,CASSSTGTEQFF
TRBJ2-1,TRBV7-2,CASSFDRFDEQFF